This T cell receptor (beta chain) originates from a study of preoperative IRX-2 immunotherapy in early breast cancer. Treatment denoted: preoperative locoregional IRX-2 cytokine immunotherapy. Patients received preoperative, locoregional IRX-2 cytokine immunotherapy in a phase Ib study. The V end lost 5 bases, the J end lost 8 bases, and 15 bases lay between the germline ends. The CDR3 is made up of 13 amino acids. CDR1 and CDR2 from the germline V gene are LNHDA and SQIVND (reference sequence). Here immunoSEQ multiplex PCR was the method, and the copy in TCRdb shows in-frame clones only, minus some. This sample has about 98,000 clones, with roughly 88% found just once.

The clonotype was recovered from a human donor with breast cancer. V and J are TRBV19 and TRBJ1-1, with D possibly TRBD1 on 5 matching bases. Material: tumor tissue, obtained after IRX-2 immunotherapy. The CDR3 protein is CASSFFQGEEAFF. In nucleotides, the CDR3 is TGTGCCAGTAGTTTTTTTCAGGGCGAAGAAGCTTTCTTT.